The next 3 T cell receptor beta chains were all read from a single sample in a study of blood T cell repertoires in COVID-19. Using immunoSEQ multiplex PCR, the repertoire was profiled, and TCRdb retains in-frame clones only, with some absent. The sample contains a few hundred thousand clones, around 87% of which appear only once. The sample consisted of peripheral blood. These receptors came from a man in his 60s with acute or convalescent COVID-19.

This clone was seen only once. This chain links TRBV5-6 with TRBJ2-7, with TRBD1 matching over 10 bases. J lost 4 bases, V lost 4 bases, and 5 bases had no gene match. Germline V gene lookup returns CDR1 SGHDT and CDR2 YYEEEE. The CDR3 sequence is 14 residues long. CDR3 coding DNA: TGTGCCAGCAGCCTCAGACAGGGGGCTTACGAGCAGTACTTC. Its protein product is CASSLRQGAYEQYF.

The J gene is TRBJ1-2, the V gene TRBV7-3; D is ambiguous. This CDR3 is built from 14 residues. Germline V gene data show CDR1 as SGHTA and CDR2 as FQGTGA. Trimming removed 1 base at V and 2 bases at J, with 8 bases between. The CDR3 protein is CASSLNAGNYGYTF. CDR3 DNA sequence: TGTGCCAGCAGCTTAAACGCAGGAAACTATGGCTACACCTTC.

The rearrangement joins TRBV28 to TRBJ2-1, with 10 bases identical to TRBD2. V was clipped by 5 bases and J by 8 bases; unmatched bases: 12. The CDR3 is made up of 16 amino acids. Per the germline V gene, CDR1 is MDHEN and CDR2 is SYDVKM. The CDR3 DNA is TGTGCCAGCAGTCCGTCCGGGACTAGCGTACTTCATGAGCAGTTCTTC. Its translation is CASSPSGTSVLHEQFF.